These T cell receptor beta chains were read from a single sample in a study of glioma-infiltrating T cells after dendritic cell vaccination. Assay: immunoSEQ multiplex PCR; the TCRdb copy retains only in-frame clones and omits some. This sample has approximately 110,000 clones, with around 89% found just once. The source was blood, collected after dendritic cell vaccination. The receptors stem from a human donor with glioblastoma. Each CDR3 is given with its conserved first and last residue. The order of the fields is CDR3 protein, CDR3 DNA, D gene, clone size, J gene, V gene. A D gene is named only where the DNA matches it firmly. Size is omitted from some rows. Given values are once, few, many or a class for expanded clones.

CASSKALDRDSNYGYTF,TGCGCCAGCAGCAAGGCGCTCGACAGGGACTCTAACTATGGCTACACCTTC,TRBD1,-,TRBJ1-2,TRBV5-1
CASSLGLAYEQYF,TGTGCCAGCAGCTTGGGACTAGCCTACGAGCAGTACTTC,TRBD2,-,TRBJ2-7,TRBV11-1
CASSLTFRGGPYNEQFF,TGTGCCAGCAGCCTAACTTTTCGCGGGGGACCCTACAATGAGCAGTTCTTC,TRBD2,few,TRBJ2-1,TRBV7-8
CASRTSGSYEQYF,TGCGCCAGCAGGACTAGCGGGAGTTACGAGCAGTACTTC,TRBD2,-,TRBJ2-7,TRBV5-1
CASSLAGVPNTEAFF,TGCGCCAGCAGCTTGGCAGGGGTCCCGAACACTGAAGCTTTCTTT,-,-,TRBJ1-1,TRBV5-1
CASTLITGAFF,TGTGCCAGCACTCTGATCACTGGAGCTTTCTTT,-,-,TRBJ1-1,TRBV6-1
CASTSGYGYTF,TGTGCCAGCACGTCAGGCTATGGCTACACCTTC,-,few,TRBJ1-2,TRBV2
CASSLEFGINYGYTF,TGTGCCAGCAGTTTAGAGTTCGGGATTAACTATGGCTACACCTTC,-,-,TRBJ1-2,TRBV28
CASSLVGAGSLEDTQYF,TGTGCCAGCAGCTTAGTTGGCGCGGGTTCCCTGGAAGATACGCAGTATTTT,-,few,TRBJ2-3,TRBV7-9
CASSVRNTEAFF,TGTGCCAGCAGTGTGAGGAACACTGAAGCTTTCTTT,-,few,TRBJ1-1,TRBV2
CASSQTGVADTQYF,TGCGCCAGCAGTCAGACAGGGGTGGCAGATACGCAGTATTTT,TRBD1,-,TRBJ2-3,TRBV5-1
CASSSDGIGTQYF,TGCGCCAGCAGTTCGGACGGGATCGGGACCCAGTACTTC,-,-,TRBJ2-5,TRBV5-1
CASSLGTGNFGYTF,TGTGCCAGCAGCTTGGGGACAGGGAATTTTGGCTACACCTTC,TRBD1,-,TRBJ1-2,TRBV13
CASSQGTSGLETQYF,TGTGCCAGCAGCCAAGGGACTAGCGGGTTAGAGACCCAGTACTTC,TRBD2,-,TRBJ2-5,TRBV9
CASSFQGAGGYTF,TGTGCCAGCAGTTTTCAGGGGGCGGGCGGCTACACCTTC,TRBD1,-,TRBJ1-2,TRBV28
CASSFGTSGTYEQYF,TGTGCCAGCAGTTTCGGGACTAGCGGGACTTACGAGCAGTACTTC,TRBD2,once,TRBJ2-7,TRBV11-2
CASSQDGTKVETQYF,TGTGCCAGCAGCCAAGACGGGACAAAGGTAGAGACCCAGTACTTC,-,-,TRBJ2-5,TRBV11-2
CASSLGFGDRVLETQYF,TGCGCCAGCAGCTTGGGGTTTGGGGACAGGGTTCTAGAGACCCAGTACTTC,TRBD1,-,TRBJ2-5,TRBV5-1
CASSTPQGGSYNEQFF,TGTGCCAGTAGTACCCCACAGGGTGGATCCTACAATGAGCAGTTCTTC,-,-,TRBJ2-1,TRBV19
CAWGTGRGEKLFF,TGTGCCTGGGGTACAGGGCGCGGTGAAAAACTGTTTTTT,-,-,TRBJ1-4,TRBV30